These 7 T cell receptor beta chains were all obtained from the same sample, sequenced in a study of blood T cell repertoires in COVID-19. Sequencing was performed with immunoSEQ multiplex PCR; in TCRdb, only in-frame clones are kept and a portion is missing. The data contain some 150,000 clones, just over 85% of them singletons. The sample consisted of peripheral blood. The receptors originated from a man in his 70s with acute or convalescent COVID-19.

The chain employs TRBV5-1 and TRBJ1-1; the match to TRBD1 covers 9 bases. The germline V gene encodes CDR1 SGHRS and CDR2 YFSETQ. The CDR3 is 15 amino acids. Trimming cost V 5 bases and J 6 bases; bases outside gene matches: 11. The CDR3 sequence is CASREVPQGASEAFF. The CDR3 DNA sequence: TGCGCCAGCAGAGAGGTCCCACAGGGGGCCTCTGAAGCTTTCTTT.

This clone was detected a few times. This sequence joins TRBV9 and TRBJ2-1, with 10 bases lining up with TRBD2. The junction had 2 bases not matched to a gene; V was cut back by 0 bases and J by 2 bases. CDR1 SGDLS and CDR2 YYNGEE come from the germline V gene. The CDR3 spans 16 residues. In nucleotides, the CDR3 is TGTGCCAGCAGCGTAGCGGGGACTAGCGCCTACAATGAGCAGTTCTTC. Encoded protein: CASSVAGTSAYNEQFF.

The chain links TRBV27 to TRBJ1-2; D is uncertain. From germline, CDR1 is MNHEY and CDR2 SMNVEV (reference sequence). The CDR3 has 16 residues. With 3 bases removed from V and 3 bases from J, the gap between germline ends came to 17 bases. The CDR3 region has the DNA TGTGCCAGCAGTTTTTCTGCAGGATTCGAGTACTATGGCTACACCTTC. This translates into CASSFSAGFEYYGYTF.

The V and J genes are TRBV28 and TRBJ1-2; TRBD1 matches 8 bases. This CDR3 comprises 11 residues. V shed 11 bases, J shed 4 bases, and the junction held 3 bases outside the gene matches. Germline V gene data show CDR1 as MDHEN and CDR2 as SYDVKM. The CDR3 region has the DNA TGTGCCCATACAGGGGGCTATGGCTACACCTTC. Its translation: CAHTGGYGYTF.

The chain has TRBV5-6 and TRBJ1-2, with TRBD1 matching over 10 bases. Germline CDR1 is SGHDT and CDR2 is YYEEEE. CDR3 size: 15 residues. Losses at the gene ends were 3 bases for V and 5 bases for J; bases not matched to a gene: 7. CDR3 residues: CASSSRDRGVYGYTF. In DNA, the CDR3 is TGTGCCAGCAGCTCACGGGACAGGGGAGTTTATGGCTACACCTTC.

The chain has TRBV9 and TRBJ2-1; 8 nucleotides agree with TRBD2. CDR3 length equals 13 residues. Unmatched junction bases numbered 2, after V lost 1 base and J lost 8 bases. Germline assignment: CDR1 SGDLS and CDR2 YYNGEE. CDR3 DNA: TGTGCCAGCAGCGTAAAACTAGCGGATGAGCAGTTCTTC. Translated, it gives CASSVKLADEQFF.

The J gene is TRBJ1-1, the V gene TRBV5-8, with D perhaps matching TRBD1 (6 bases). V gave up 4 bases and J gave up 4 bases, with 14 bases separating them. CDR1 SGHTS and CDR2 YDEGEE come from the germline V gene. The CDR3 runs to 14 residues. This CDR3 reads CASSHDRPSTEAFF. CDR3 nucleotide sequence: TGTGCCAGCAGCCACGACAGGCCGAGCACTGAAGCTTTCTTT.